The rows below give T cell receptor beta chains drawn from one sample of a study of OX40 agonist ivuxolimab in advanced cancers. The table came from immunoSEQ multiplex PCR; TCRdb's copy has only in-frame clones and leaves some out. The table records tens of thousands of clones, 75% to 85% of them present only once. Sequencing used CD4+ or CD8+ T cells sorted from blood, obtained in a trial of the OX40 agonist ivuxolimab. The receptors here all came from an adult with an advanced solid tumor such as melanoma, head and neck, liver or kidney cancer. The CDR3 runs from the conserved cysteine through the conserved F or W. The order of the fields is D gene, V gene, CDR3 protein. D genes are given only for firm matches.

D gene: TRBD2; V gene: TRBV10-1; CDR3 protein: CASSDTSGTNYEQYF
D gene: .; V gene: TRBV30; CDR3 protein: CACRAGGLSEQFF
D gene: .; V gene: TRBV7-3; CDR3 protein: CASSLIQGQDTQYF
D gene: TRBD2; V gene: TRBV7-2; CDR3 protein: CASSLVGLAGVEQYF
D gene: .; V gene: TRBV6-5; CDR3 protein: CASSYSTALLADTQYF
D gene: .; V gene: TRBV5-1; CDR3 protein: CASSLGTAEQFF
D gene: TRBD2; V gene: TRBV18; CDR3 protein: CASSPNTLAGGPFTTDTQYF
D gene: TRBD2; V gene: TRBV7-9; CDR3 protein: CASSSNLGGLARITGELFF
D gene: TRBD2; V gene: TRBV2; CDR3 protein: CASSELTSGSGYEQYF
D gene: TRBD1; V gene: TRBV6-6; CDR3 protein: CASRLGQGNYGYTF
D gene: .; V gene: TRBV7-6; CDR3 protein: CASSLFTGSEQYF
D gene: .; V gene: TRBV11-3; CDR3 protein: CASSRGLGSDTQYF
D gene: TRBD2; V gene: TRBV6-5; CDR3 protein: CASSYSNRGVYEQYF
D gene: .; V gene: TRBV5-1; CDR3 protein: CASSLEGLNYEQYF
D gene: .; V gene: TRBV19; CDR3 protein: CASSPGSAFTDTQYF
D gene: TRBD1; V gene: TRBV4-1; CDR3 protein: CASSQGTGDYYEQYF
D gene: .; V gene: TRBV7-9; CDR3 protein: CASSSGGASSYEQYF
D gene: TRBD2; V gene: TRBV28; CDR3 protein: CASSSPASGRYEQYF
D gene: .; V gene: TRBV21-1; CDR3 protein: CASPKREGDEQFF
D gene: TRBD1; V gene: TRBV6-1; CDR3 protein: CASSAYDRDSVAFF
D gene: .; V gene: TRBV7-2; CDR3 protein: CASSLDGGQGTEAFF
D gene: .; V gene: TRBV6-6; CDR3 protein: CASSPWTDNTEAFF
D gene: TRBD1; V gene: TRBV6-5; CDR3 protein: CASSDYQGVQLFF
D gene: TRBD2; V gene: TRBV7-9; CDR3 protein: CASSLGLAGVPEQYF
D gene: .; V gene: TRBV5-4; CDR3 protein: CASRGPTYEQYF
D gene: TRBD1; V gene: TRBV15; CDR3 protein: CATSLDRGGFYEQYF
D gene: TRBD2; V gene: TRBV28; CDR3 protein: CATRLAGGGYEQYF
D gene: .; V gene: TRBV7-9; CDR3 protein: CASSVEVDYEQYF
D gene: .; V gene: TRBV6-5; CDR3 protein: CASSYPSPGELFF
D gene: .; V gene: TRBV5-6; CDR3 protein: CASSPRQAGPYEQYF
D gene: TRBD1; V gene: TRBV18; CDR3 protein: CASSTGTGPGELFF
D gene: .; V gene: TRBV4-3; CDR3 protein: CASSRTSTDTQYF
D gene: .; V gene: TRBV7-9; CDR3 protein: CASSLDPGTEAYEQYF
D gene: TRBD2; V gene: TRBV30; CDR3 protein: CAWRGTSGSGEQFF
D gene: .; V gene: TRBV6-1; CDR3 protein: CASLGPGGTGELFF
D gene: .; V gene: TRBV6-1; CDR3 protein: CASSERSQNTEAFF
D gene: .; V gene: TRBV6-5; CDR3 protein: CATTGGGTEAFF
D gene: .; V gene: TRBV28; CDR3 protein: CASSLGMAATGELFF
D gene: .; V gene: TRBV23-1; CDR3 protein: CASRMTRPNEQFF
D gene: .; V gene: TRBV7-8; CDR3 protein: CASSPGGRGHEQYF
D gene: TRBD2; V gene: TRBV12-5; CDR3 protein: CASGKGLLGGGRILDNEQFF
D gene: TRBD1; V gene: TRBV29-1; CDR3 protein: CSVVGTGEGTQYF
D gene: .; V gene: TRBV6-1; CDR3 protein: CASSEVKYSTDTQYF
D gene: .; V gene: TRBV29-1; CDR3 protein: CSVRTTGTSTDTQYF
D gene: .; V gene: TRBV9; CDR3 protein: CASSVADTGELFF
D gene: TRBD2; V gene: TRBV4-3; CDR3 protein: CASSQVLAGGVNIQYF
D gene: TRBD1; V gene: TRBV29-1; CDR3 protein: CSVGRDRAEAFF
D gene: .; V gene: TRBV6-6; CDR3 protein: CASSSYTDTQYF
D gene: TRBD2; V gene: TRBV10-3; CDR3 protein: CAIRRSGGLAGLNEQFF